Below are 18 T cell receptor beta chains sequenced from a single sample in a study of T-cell reconstitution after alpha-beta-depleted transplantation in children. Researchers prepared the TCRbeta library using unique molecular identifiers, the study reports. TCRdb reprocessed the PCR reads with MiXCR, giving one entry per CDR3 protein. In the table there are 580,000 or so distinct CDR3 sequences, around 23% of which are singletons. The sequencing used PBMCs, mostly from graft donor cells, collected 360 days after TCRalphabeta/CD19-depleted stem cell transplant. Every receptor here comes from a boy less than two years old who had a stem cell transplant for acute myeloid leukemia, so the T cells may come from the graft donor.

For the CDR3, the DNA is TGTGCCAGCAGTGAATTGGGGCAAAACAGGGAGCGCGAGCAGTACTTC. Its translation: CASSELGQNREREQYF. The chain recombines TRBV25-1 with TRBJ2-7; weak D call: TRBD1 (6 bases). CDR3 size: 16 residues. V was shortened by 1 base and J by 6 bases, with 19 bases between the two germline ends. CDR1 MGHDK and CDR2 SYGVNS come from the germline V gene.

This clonotype was seen ten or more times. The CDR3 loop reads CSANPRALNTEAFF. The CDR3 DNA is TGCAGTGCCAACCCCAGGGCATTGAACACTGAAGCTTTCTTT. The chain combines TRBV20-1 with TRBJ1-1, with TRBD1 as a possible D gene (5 bases). The CDR3 has 14 amino acids. Trimming removed 6 bases at V and 0 bases at J, with 14 bases between. Per the germline V gene, CDR1 is DFQATT and CDR2 is SNEGSKA (reference sequence).

This clonotype was seen many times. The gene calls are TRBV12-3 or TRBV12-4 and TRBJ1-5; 8 bases fit TRBD1. CDR3 length: 14 amino acids. The V gene end was trimmed by 6 bases and the J gene end by 9 bases; junction bases not matched to a gene: 10. The CDR3 region is CASSSGQASLPQHF. As DNA, the CDR3 is TGTGCCAGCAGCTCGGGACAGGCGTCTCTGCCCCAGCATTTT.

This clonotype showed up many times. The chain employs TRBV4-3 and TRBJ2-3; a weak D match, TRBD1 (6 bases). CDR1 is LGHNA, CDR2 YSLEER, per germline. With 4 bases removed from V and 1 base from J, the gap between germline ends came to 9 bases. This CDR3 spans 14 amino acids. CDR3 residues: CASSPSGGTDTQYF. CDR3 in DNA: TGCGCCAGCAGCCCTTCAGGGGGCACAGATACGCAGTATTTT.

This clonotype has at least ten counts. The rearrangement joins TRBV21-1 to TRBJ2-5; the D call in the table, TRBD2, was not verified against the DNA. TRBV21-1 is marked as a pseudogene. CDR3 length equals 17 residues. CDR3 in DNA: TGTGCCAGCAGCAAAGCGCAGACGACAGAGACTAGGGAGACCCAGTACTTC. Translation: CASSKAQTTETRETQYF.

In this sample, this clonotype turned up a few times. This chain uses TRBV6-5 with TRBJ2-6; 7 bases are a match to TRBD1. This CDR3 comprises 17 residues. Germline values: CDR1 MNHEY, CDR2 SVGAGI. The ends lost 8 bases at V and 4 bases at J; junction bases unmatched: 14. This CDR3 is CASGRDSVGAGANVLTF. The CDR3 nucleotides read TGTGCCAGCGGCCGGGACAGTGTAGGAGCGGGGGCCAACGTCCTGACTTTC.

The chain employs TRBV7-8 and TRBJ1-1; 7 nucleotides line up with TRBD1. CDR3 length: 16 amino acids. The V gene end was trimmed by 5 bases and the J gene end by 5 bases; junction bases not matched to a gene: 14. CDR1 SGHVS and CDR2 FQNEAQ come from the germline V gene. The CDR3 DNA is TGTGCCAGCAGCCCTCGGACAGGAATGTTGGTTACTGAAGCTTTCTTT. This sequence encodes CASSPRTGMLVTEAFF.

This chain connects TRBV13 to TRBJ2-3; TRBD1 matches 10 bases. J lost 3 bases, V lost 6 bases, and 12 bases had no gene match. In germline, CDR1 is PRHDT, CDR2 FYEKMQ (reference sequence). The CDR3 extends over 17 amino acids. CDR3 nucleotides: TGTGCCAGCAGTTTTCTACCGGGACAGGGGCGGACAGATACGCAGTATTTT. Protein: CASSFLPGQGRTDTQYF. Full variable domain (rest looked up from reference TRBV13 and TRBJ2-3): AAGVIQSPRHLIKEKRETATLKCYPIPRHDTVYWYQQGPGQDPQFLISFYEKMQSDKGSIPDRFSAQQFSDYHSELNMSSLELGDSALYFCASSFLPGQGRTDTQYFGPGTRLTVL.

A few counts support this clonotype. V and J are TRBV7-4 and TRBJ2-7; 10 bases fit TRBD1. V shed 3 bases, J shed 6 bases, and the junction held 11 bases outside the gene matches. From germline, CDR1 is SGHVT and CDR2 SQSDAQ. The length of the CDR3 is 16 residues. CDR3 residues: CASSLDPGTGACEQYV. The CDR3 nucleotides are TGTGCCAGCAGCTTGGACCCCGGGACAGGGGCTTGCGAGCAGTACGTC.

This clonotype was observed a few times. The J gene is TRBJ2-1, the V gene TRBV5-1, with no clear D. The CDR3 runs 12 residues. Germline V gene sequence: CDR1 SGHRS, CDR2 YFSETQ. Trimming stripped 0 bases from V and 10 bases from J, with 8 bases between. The CDR3 spells CASSLGLGEQFF. Written as DNA, the CDR3 is TGCGCCAGCAGCTTGGGACTGGGGGAGCAGTTCTTC. The complete variable domain, with remaining parts taken from reference TRBV5-1 and TRBJ2-1, reads KAGVTQTPRYLIKTRGQQVTLSCSPISGHRSVSWYQQTPGQGLQFLFEYFSETQRNKGNFPGRFSGRQFSNSRSEMNVSTLELGDSALYLCASSLGLGEQFFGPGTRLTVL.

This clonotype appeared many times. The J gene is TRBJ2-3, the V gene TRBV5-1; a weak D match, TRBD1 (5 bases). Germline CDR1 and CDR2: SGHRS and YFSETQ. V was clipped by 0 bases and J by 5 bases, with 10 bases between them. The CDR3 runs to 14 residues. CDR3 region: CASSLAQAEDTQYF. CDR3 coding DNA: TGCGCCAGCAGCTTGGCACAGGCAGAAGATACGCAGTATTTT.

Ten or more counts support this clonotype. The chain carries TRBV9 and TRBJ2-1; D tentatively reads TRBD1 or TRBD2 (5 bases each). There are 16 residues in the CDR3. Deletions cut 1 base from V and 8 bases from J, with 19 bases between. Germline V CDR1 and CDR2: SGDLS, YYNGEE. CDR3 residues: CASSVLTGTTADEQFF. CDR3 nucleotide sequence: TGTGCCAGCAGCGTATTGACGGGGACGACTGCCGATGAGCAGTTCTTC.

This clonotype appeared many times. The chain recombines TRBV4-3 with TRBJ1-2; TRBD1 matches at 9 bases. Germline V gene sequence: CDR1 LGHNA, CDR2 YSLEER. Trimming cost V 1 base and J 6 bases; bases outside gene matches: 12. The CDR3 has 17 amino acids. The CDR3 DNA follows: TGCGCCAGCAGCCAAGTTTCTATTACAGGGGGCAGAAATGGCTACACCTTC. It codes for CASSQVSITGGRNGYTF.

The CDR3 region is CATLGQGTDTQYF. CDR3 bases: TGTGCCACACTAGGACAGGGTACAGATACGCAGTATTTT. This chain links TRBV10-3 with TRBJ2-3; 8 bases line up with TRBD1. Germline CDR1 ENHRY, CDR2 SYGVKD. The CDR3 is 13 residues long. J lost 3 bases, V lost 10 bases, and 6 bases had no gene match.

V usage is TRBV20-1 and J usage is TRBJ2-5; 10 bases map to TRBD2. The V and J ends lost 0 bases and 4 bases, in that order; junction bases with no gene match: 8. Germline V gene lookup returns CDR1 DFQATT and CDR2 SNEGSKA (reference sequence). This CDR3 has 16 amino acids. The CDR3 DNA reads TGCAGTGCTAGAGATACCAGCGGGGGGGGCCGAGAGACCCAGTACTTC. It encodes CSARDTSGGGRETQYF.

This clonotype was seen more than once but under ten times. The chain combines TRBV29-1 with TRBJ2-1, with D unresolved. The V gene's germline CDR1 is SQVTM and CDR2 ANQGSEA. V gave up 3 bases and J gave up 5 bases, with 11 bases separating them. The CDR3 has 13 residues. The CDR3 DNA is TGCAGCGTTGAGAGCAGGACCCACAATGAGCAGTTCTTC. The encoded protein is CSVESRTHNEQFF.

The sample holds a few counts of this clonotype. J is TRBJ2-5 and V is TRBV20-1, with D maybe TRBD2 (6 bases). Between the trimmed V and J ends, which lost 5 bases and 5 bases, there was a span of 18 bases. The CDR3 runs to 14 residues. Germline V gene lookup returns CDR1 DFQATT and CDR2 SNEGSKA (reference sequence). The CDR3 DNA follows: TGCAGTGCTCGAACCGGGAGAAATCTCGAGACCCAGTACTTC. The encoded protein is CSARTGRNLETQYF.

The table lists this clonotype with a few counts. This chain joins TRBV12-3 or TRBV12-4 and TRBJ1-1; D remains ambiguous. The CDR3 runs 13 residues. V was cut by 0 bases and J by 3 bases, with 5 bases left in between. The CDR3 DNA reads as TGTGCCAGCAGTTTAGCTGTGTACACTGAAGCTTTCTTT. Residues: CASSLAVYTEAFF.